The following is a T cell receptor (beta chain) sequence with its context. This clonotype showed up just a few times. Its antigen specificity is not known. Base qualities are not recorded, but no much larger clone differs from it by a single base. The data were obtained in a study of HIV-infected patients and healthy controls (dated by TCRdb to between 2014 and 2016). Library creation used 5' RACE. The instrument given in TCRdb is Illumina MiSeq. The raw public reads went through TCRdb reprocessing: fastp at Q25, MiXCR clone calling, in-frame beta chains kept. Under each unique CDR3 protein, matching rows form one entry showing the most common genes and DNA. The sample includes 50,000 to 80,000 distinct CDR3 sequences, with 15% to 20% observed a single time. The ten biggest clones cover about 1.5% of the sample. Trimming at the junction amounts to 2 bases on V and 9 bases on J, and the germline ends lie 18 bases apart. From its cysteine to its phenylalanine, the CDR3 spans 15 amino acids. CDR3 DNA only is kept here, 45 bases in frame from base 1.

The chain uses TRBV12-3 or TRBV12-4 and TRBJ2-3; matching of 5 bases hints at TRBD2 as the D gene. Sequenced material: CD4+ T cells from blood. The receptor comes from a human donor in good health. Read as DNA, the sequence is TGTGCCAGCAGTTTACCGAGCGGAAAGCACAGAACGCAGTATTTT. Its amino acids are CASSLPSGKHRTQYF.